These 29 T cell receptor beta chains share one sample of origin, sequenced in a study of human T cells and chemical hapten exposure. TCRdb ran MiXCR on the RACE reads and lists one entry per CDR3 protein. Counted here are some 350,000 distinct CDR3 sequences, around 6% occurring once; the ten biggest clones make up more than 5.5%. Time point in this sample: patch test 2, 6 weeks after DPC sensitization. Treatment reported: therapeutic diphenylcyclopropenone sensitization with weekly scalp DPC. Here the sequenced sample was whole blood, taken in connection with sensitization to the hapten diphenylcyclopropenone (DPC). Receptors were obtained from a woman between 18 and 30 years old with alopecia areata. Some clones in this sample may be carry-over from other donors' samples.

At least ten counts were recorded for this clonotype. CDR3 in amino acids: CASSLSTGGTDTQYF. The DNA of the CDR3 is TGTGCCAGCAGTTTATCTACGGGGGGCACAGATACGCAGTATTTT. The rearrangement links TRBV28 to TRBJ2-3; possibly TRBD2 for D (6 bases). The V gene's germline CDR1 is MDHEN and CDR2 SYDVKM. The CDR3 is 15 residues long. V gave up 1 base and J gave up 1 base, with 9 bases separating them.

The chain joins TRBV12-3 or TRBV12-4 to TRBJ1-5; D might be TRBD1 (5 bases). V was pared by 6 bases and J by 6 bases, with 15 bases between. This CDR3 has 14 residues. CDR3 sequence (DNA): TGTGCCAGCAGACGAAGAGGGGTGGCTCAGCCCCAGCATTTT. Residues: CASRRRGVAQPQHF.

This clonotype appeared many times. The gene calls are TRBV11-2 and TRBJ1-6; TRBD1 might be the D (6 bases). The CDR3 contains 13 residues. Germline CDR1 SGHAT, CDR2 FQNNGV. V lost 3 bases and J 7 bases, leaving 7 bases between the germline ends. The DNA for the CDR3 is TGTGCCAGCAGCTTCCAGGGGAATTCACCCCTCCACTTT. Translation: CASSFQGNSPLHF.

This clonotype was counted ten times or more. CDR3 residues: CASSPLQGAAGELFF. CDR3 sequence (DNA): TGTGCCAGCAGCCCTCTACAGGGGGCTGCCGGGGAGCTGTTTTTT. The chain couples TRBV6-5 to TRBJ2-2; TRBD1 matches 9 bases. Trimming took 6 bases from V and 6 from J; bases not matched to a gene: 8. The length of the CDR3 is 15 residues. CDR1 is MNHEY, CDR2 SVGAGI, per germline.

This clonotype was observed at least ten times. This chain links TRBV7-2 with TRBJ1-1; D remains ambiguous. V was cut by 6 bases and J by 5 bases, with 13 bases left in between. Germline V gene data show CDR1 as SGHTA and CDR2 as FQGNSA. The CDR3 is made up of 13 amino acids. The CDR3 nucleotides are TGTGCCAGCAGGTTGGAAAGACAAACTGAAGCTTTCTTT. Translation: CASRLERQTEAFF.

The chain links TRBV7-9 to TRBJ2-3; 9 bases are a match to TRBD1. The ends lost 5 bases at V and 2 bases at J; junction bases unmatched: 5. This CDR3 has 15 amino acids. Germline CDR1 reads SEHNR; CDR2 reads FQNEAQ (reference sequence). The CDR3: CASSNRDRVTDTQYF. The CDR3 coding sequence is TGTGCCAGCAGCAACCGGGACAGGGTCACAGATACGCAGTATTTT.

The CDR3 protein is CSAPGDSGNTIYF. The CDR3 nucleotides read TGCAGCGCCCCAGGGGACTCTGGAAACACCATATATTTT. The J gene is TRBJ1-3, the V gene TRBV29-1, with D perhaps matching TRBD1 (6 bases). Germline V lookup: CDR1 SQVTM, CDR2 ANQGSEA. V shed 7 bases and J shed 0 bases, with 10 bases lying between them. This CDR3 has 13 amino acids.

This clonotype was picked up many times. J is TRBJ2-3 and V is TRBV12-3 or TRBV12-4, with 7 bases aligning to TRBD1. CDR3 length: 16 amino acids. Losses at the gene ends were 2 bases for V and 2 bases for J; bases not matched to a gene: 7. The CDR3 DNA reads TGTGCCAGCAGTTTACGGGACAGATTCCCCACAGATACGCAGTATTTT. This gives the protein CASSLRDRFPTDTQYF.

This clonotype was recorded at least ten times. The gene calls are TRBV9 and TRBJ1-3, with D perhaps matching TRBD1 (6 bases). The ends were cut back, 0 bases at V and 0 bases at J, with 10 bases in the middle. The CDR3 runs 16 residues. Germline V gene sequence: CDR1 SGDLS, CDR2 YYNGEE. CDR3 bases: TGTGCCAGCAGCGTAGCTGGACAGAGCTCTGGAAACACCATATATTTT. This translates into CASSVAGQSSGNTIYF.

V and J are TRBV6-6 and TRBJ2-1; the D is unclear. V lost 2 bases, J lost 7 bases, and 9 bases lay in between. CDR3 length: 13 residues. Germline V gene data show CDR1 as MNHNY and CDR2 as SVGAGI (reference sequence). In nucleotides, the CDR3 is TGTGCCAGCAGTTACGGCGCGGAGAATGAGCAGTTCTTC. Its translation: CASSYGAENEQFF.

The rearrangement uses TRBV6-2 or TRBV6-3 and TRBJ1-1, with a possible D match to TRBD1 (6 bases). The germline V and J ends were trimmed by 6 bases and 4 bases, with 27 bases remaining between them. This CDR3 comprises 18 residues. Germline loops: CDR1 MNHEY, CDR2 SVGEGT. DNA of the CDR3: TGTGCCAGCAGCCTACCCTCACGGGCAACAGGGATCCCCACTGAAGCTTTCTTT. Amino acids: CASSLPSRATGIPTEAFF.

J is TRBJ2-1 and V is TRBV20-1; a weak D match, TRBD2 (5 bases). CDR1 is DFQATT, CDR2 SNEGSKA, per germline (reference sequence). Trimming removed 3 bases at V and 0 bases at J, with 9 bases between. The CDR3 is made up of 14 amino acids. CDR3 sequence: CSASWESSYNEQFF. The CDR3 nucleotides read TGCAGTGCTAGTTGGGAGAGCTCCTACAATGAGCAGTTCTTC.

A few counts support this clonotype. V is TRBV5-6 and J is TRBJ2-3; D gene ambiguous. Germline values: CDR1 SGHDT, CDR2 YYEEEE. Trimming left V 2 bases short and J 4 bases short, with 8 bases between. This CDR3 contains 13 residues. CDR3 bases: TGTGCCAGCAGCTTCTCGTACCCAGATACGCAGTATTTT. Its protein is CASSFSYPDTQYF. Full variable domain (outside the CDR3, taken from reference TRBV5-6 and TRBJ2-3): DAGVTQSPTHLIKTRGQQVTLRCSPKSGHDTVSWYQQALGQGPQFIFQYYEEEERQRGNFPDRFSGHQFPNYSSELNVNALLLGDSALYLCASSFSYPDTQYFGPGTRLTVL.

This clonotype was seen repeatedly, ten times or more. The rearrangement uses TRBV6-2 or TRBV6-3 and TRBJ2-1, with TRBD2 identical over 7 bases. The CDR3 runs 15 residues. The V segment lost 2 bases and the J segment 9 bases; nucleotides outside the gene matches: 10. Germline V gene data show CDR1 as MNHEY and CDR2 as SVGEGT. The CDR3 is CASSYRGLGSGEQFF. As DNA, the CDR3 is TGTGCCAGCAGTTACCGAGGACTAGGATCCGGTGAGCAGTTCTTC.

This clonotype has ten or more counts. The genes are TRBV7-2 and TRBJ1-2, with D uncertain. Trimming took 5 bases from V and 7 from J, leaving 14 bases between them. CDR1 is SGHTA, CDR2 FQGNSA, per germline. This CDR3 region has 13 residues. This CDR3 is CASSPYGPRGYTF. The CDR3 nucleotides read TGTGCCAGCAGCCCGTACGGCCCGCGTGGCTACACCTTC.

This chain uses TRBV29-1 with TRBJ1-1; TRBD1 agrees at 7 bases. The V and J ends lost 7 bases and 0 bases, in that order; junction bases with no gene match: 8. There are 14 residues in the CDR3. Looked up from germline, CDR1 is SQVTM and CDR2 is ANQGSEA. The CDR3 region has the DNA TGCAGCGCCACACCGGGACAGATGAACACTGAAGCTTTCTTT. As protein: CSATPGQMNTEAFF. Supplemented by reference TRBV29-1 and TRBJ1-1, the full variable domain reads SAVISQKPSRDICQRGTSLTIQCQVDSQVTMMFWYRQQPGQSLTLIATANQGSEATYESGFVIDKFPISRPNLTFSTLTVSNMSPEDSSIYLCSATPGQMNTEAFFGQGTRLTVV.

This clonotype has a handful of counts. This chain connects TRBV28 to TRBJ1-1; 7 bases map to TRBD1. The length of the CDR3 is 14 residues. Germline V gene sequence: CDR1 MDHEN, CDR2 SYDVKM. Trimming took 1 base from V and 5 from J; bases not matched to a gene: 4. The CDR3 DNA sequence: TGTGCCAGCAGTTTATCAGGGGGTAATACTGAAGCTTTCTTT. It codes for CASSLSGGNTEAFF.

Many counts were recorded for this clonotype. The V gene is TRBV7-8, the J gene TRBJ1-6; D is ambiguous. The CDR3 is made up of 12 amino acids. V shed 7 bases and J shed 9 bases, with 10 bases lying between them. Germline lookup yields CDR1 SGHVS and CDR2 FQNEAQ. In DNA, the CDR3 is TGTGCCAGCATCCTCTCGGTTTCACCCCTCCACTTT. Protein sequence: CASILSVSPLHF.

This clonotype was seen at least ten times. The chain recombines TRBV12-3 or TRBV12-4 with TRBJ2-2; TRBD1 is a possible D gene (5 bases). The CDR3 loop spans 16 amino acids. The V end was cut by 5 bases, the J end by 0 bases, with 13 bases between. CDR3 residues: CASSPYDSSNTGELFF. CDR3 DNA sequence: TGTGCCAGCAGTCCCTACGACAGTTCGAACACCGGGGAGCTGTTTTTT.

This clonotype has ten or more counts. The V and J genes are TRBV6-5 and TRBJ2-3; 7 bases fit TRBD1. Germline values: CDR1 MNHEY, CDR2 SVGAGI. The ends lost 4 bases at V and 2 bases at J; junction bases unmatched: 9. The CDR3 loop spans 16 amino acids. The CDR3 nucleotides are TGTGCCAGCAGTTGGCTGTCGGGACAGCACACAGATACGCAGTATTTT. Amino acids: CASSWLSGQHTDTQYF.

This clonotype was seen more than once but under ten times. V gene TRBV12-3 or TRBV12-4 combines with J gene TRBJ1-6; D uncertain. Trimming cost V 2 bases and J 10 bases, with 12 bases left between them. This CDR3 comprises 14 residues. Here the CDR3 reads CASSLTPPNSPLHF. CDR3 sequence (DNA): TGTGCCAGCAGTTTAACCCCCCCAAACTCACCCCTCCACTTT.

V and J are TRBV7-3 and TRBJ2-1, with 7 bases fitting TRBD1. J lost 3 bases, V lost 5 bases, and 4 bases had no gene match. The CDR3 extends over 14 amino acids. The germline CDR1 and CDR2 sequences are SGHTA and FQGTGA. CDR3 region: CASSQQGIYNEQFF. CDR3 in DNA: TGTGCCAGCAGCCAACAGGGGATCTACAATGAGCAGTTCTTC.

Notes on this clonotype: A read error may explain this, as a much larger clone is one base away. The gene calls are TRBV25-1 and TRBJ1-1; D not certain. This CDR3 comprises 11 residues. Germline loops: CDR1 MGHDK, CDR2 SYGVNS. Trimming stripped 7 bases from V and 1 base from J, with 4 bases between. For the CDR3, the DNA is TGTGCCAGCATCGAGAACACTGAAGCTTTCTTT. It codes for CASIENTEAFF.

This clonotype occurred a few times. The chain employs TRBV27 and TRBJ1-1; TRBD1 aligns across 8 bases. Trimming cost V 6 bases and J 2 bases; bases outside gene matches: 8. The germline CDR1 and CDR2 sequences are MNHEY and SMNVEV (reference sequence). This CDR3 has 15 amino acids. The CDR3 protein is CASSPTDRVNTEAFF. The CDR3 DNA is TGTGCCAGCAGCCCCACGGACAGGGTTAACACTGAAGCTTTCTTT.

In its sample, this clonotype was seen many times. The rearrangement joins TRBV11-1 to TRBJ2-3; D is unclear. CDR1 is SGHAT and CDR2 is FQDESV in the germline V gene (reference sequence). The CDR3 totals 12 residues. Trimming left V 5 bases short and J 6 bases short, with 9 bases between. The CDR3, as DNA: TGTGCCAGCAGCCTTAACGTGGATACGCAGTATTTT. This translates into CASSLNVDTQYF.

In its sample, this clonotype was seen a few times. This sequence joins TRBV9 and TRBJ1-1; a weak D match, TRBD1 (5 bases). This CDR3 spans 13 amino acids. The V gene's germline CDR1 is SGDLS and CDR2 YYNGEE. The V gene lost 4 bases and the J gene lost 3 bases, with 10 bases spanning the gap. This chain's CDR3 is CASSPRQYTEAFF. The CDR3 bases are TGTGCCAGCAGCCCCCGACAGTACACTGAAGCTTTCTTT.

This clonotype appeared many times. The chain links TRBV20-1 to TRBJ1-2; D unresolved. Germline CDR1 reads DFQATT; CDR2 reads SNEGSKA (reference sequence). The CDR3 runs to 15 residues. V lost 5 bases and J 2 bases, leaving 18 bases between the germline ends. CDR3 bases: TGCAGTGCTGAGGTCATGAAGACGGAGAACTATGGCTACACCTTC. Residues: CSAEVMKTENYGYTF.

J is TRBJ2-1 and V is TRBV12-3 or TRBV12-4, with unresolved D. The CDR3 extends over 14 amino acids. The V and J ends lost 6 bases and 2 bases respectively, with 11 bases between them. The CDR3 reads CASSRDKTYNEQFF. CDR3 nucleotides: TGTGCCAGCAGCCGCGACAAGACCTACAATGAGCAGTTCTTC.

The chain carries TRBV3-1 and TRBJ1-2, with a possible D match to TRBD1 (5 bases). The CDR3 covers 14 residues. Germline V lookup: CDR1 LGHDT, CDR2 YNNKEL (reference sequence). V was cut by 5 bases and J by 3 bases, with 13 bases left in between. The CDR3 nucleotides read TGTGCCAGCAGCTTGAGGGCGGGGGACTATGGCTACACCTTC. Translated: CASSLRAGDYGYTF.